The present entry profiles one TCR beta chain with its context. This entry belongs to a study of blood T cell repertoires in COVID-19. The trim removed 6 bases at V and 3 bases at J, leaving 1 base unmatched. The CDR3 contains 13 residues. Germline values: CDR1 MNHEY, CDR2 SVGAGI. What the recovered Cohort 3 donors had was two negative PCRs, clearance, or symptom resolution. Generated by immunoSEQ multiplex PCR, the TCRdb table keeps only in-frame clones and is missing some. The sample records approximately 300,000 clones, more than 90% being singletons. The chain joins TRBV6-5 to TRBJ1-5, with 8 bases identical to TRBD1. The clonotype was recovered from a woman between 25 and 40 years old who had recovered from COVID-19. The sample comprised PBMCs or T cells enriched from blood (not recorded which). The CDR3 loop is CASRDRVNQPQHF. Written as DNA, the CDR3 is TGTGCCAGCAGGGACAGGGTCAATCAGCCCCAGCATTTT.